Following are 25 T cell receptor beta chains from one sample sequenced in a study of breast tumors, draining lymph nodes, adjacent tissues. TCRdb fed the multiplex PCR reads into MiXCR, producing one record per CDR3 protein. Among around 70,000 distinct CDR3 sequences listed, roughly 44% were seen once. The sequenced material came from breast tumor tissue. These receptors were taken from a female donor with breast cancer. Some clones in this sample may be carry-over from other donors' samples.

Turning to this clonotype: The junction differs from germline at one of its ends, possibly a read error. The V and J genes are TRBV15 and TRBJ2-6; 8 bases align to TRBD1. This CDR3 has 13 amino acids. CDR1 and CDR2 (germline): LNHNV, YYDKDF (reference sequence). The CDR3 is CAISTDRDNVPTF. CDR3 nucleotides: TGTGCCATCAGCACGGACAGGGACAACGTCCCGACTTTC.

In DNA, the CDR3 is TGCGCCAGCAGCGGGGAAGGGACCCAAGAGACCCAGTACTTC. This codes for CASSGEGTQETQYF. This chain connects TRBV5-1 to TRBJ2-5; D may match TRBD1 or TRBD2 (5 bases each). The CDR3 extends over 14 amino acids. CDR1 is SGHRS and CDR2 is YFSETQ in the germline V gene. V gave up 4 bases and J gave up 1 base, with 11 bases separating them.

The V and J genes are TRBV6-2 or TRBV6-3 and TRBJ2-7; TRBD1 aligns across 7 bases. Germline-derived CDR1 and CDR2 are MNHEY and SVGEGT. The CDR3 spans 15 residues. Trimming removed 5 bases from V and 6 bases from J; junction bases left unmatched: 13. The CDR3 loop is CASSHHLTGDGEQYF. CDR3 coding DNA: TGTGCCAGCAGTCACCACCTTACAGGGGACGGCGAGCAGTACTTC.

This clonotype has only a few counts. The chain is built from TRBV19 and TRBJ2-3; 11 bases are shared with TRBD2. The CDR3 is 14 residues long. CDR1 and CDR2 (germline): LNHDA, SQIVND (reference sequence). V lost 6 bases and J lost 11; bases outside the gene matches: 10. The CDR3 sequence: CASRVAGGPDEQYF. The CDR3 nucleotides are TGTGCCAGTAGAGTAGCGGGAGGGCCTGATGAGCAGTATTTT.

This chain uses TRBV11-3 with TRBJ2-4; 7 bases agree with TRBD1. Germline CDR1 SGHNT, CDR2 YENEEA. Trimming took 3 bases from V and 5 from J; bases not matched to a gene: 7. The CDR3 is 15 residues long. The CDR3 loop is CASSLIGQVENIQYF. The CDR3 nucleotides are TGTGCCAGCAGCTTGATAGGACAGGTAGAAAACATTCAGTACTTC.

The J gene is TRBJ2-1, the V gene TRBV11-2; 7 nucleotides line up with TRBD2. V lost 6 bases, J lost 4 bases, and 15 bases stayed unmatched. Germline lookup yields CDR1 SGHAT and CDR2 FQNNGV. This CDR3 spans 17 amino acids. The CDR3 protein is CASRRTGGREAYNEQFF. CDR3 nucleotide sequence: TGTGCCAGCAGGAGGACGGGGGGTCGGGAGGCTTACAATGAGCAGTTCTTC.

This clonotype was seen ten or more times. The chain joins TRBV20-1 to TRBJ1-2; D remains ambiguous. The V and J ends lost 5 bases and 2 bases respectively, with 12 bases between them. Germline CDR1 is DFQATT and CDR2 is SNEGSKA (reference sequence). The CDR3 covers 13 residues. The CDR3 DNA follows: TGCAGTGCTCAGAATGCGGCGAACTATGGCTACACCTTC. Its translation is CSAQNAANYGYTF.

This clonotype was seen many times. The chain couples TRBV12-3 or TRBV12-4 to TRBJ1-5; perhaps TRBD1 as D (6 bases). The CDR3 extends over 16 amino acids. Trimming shortened V by 3 bases and J by 3 bases, and 15 bases separated the two germline ends. CDR3 in amino acids: CASSFQGRDLNQPQHF. The CDR3 DNA is TGTGCCAGCAGTTTTCAGGGGCGGGATCTCAATCAGCCCCAGCATTTT.

The sample holds many counts of this clonotype. The DNA for the CDR3 is TGCAGTGCTAGAGGGGGCAGGGGCCTCAACACCATATATTTT. Its translation is CSARGGRGLNTIYF. The rearrangement joins TRBV20-1 to TRBJ1-3, with D perhaps matching TRBD1 (6 bases). V was pared by 1 base and J by 7 bases, with 14 bases between. This CDR3 has 14 amino acids. Germline V gene sequence: CDR1 DFQATT, CDR2 SNEGSKA (reference sequence).

This clonotype was counted ten times or more. The CDR3 loop is CASILSGGGALGEQFF. CDR3 sequence (DNA): TGTGCCAGCATCCTCTCCGGCGGGGGGGCTTTAGGTGAGCAGTTCTTC. The chain recombines TRBV12-3 or TRBV12-4 with TRBJ2-1; the match to TRBD2 covers 9 bases. Trimming took 7 bases from V and 9 from J; bases not matched to a gene: 16. The CDR3 covers 16 residues.

The rearrangement uses TRBV6-2 or TRBV6-3 and TRBJ2-1; no reliable D call. Germline CDR1 is MNHEY and CDR2 is SVGEGT. The CDR3 runs 11 residues. V dropped 5 bases and J dropped 10 bases, with 9 bases sitting between them. The CDR3 sequence is CASSHSSEQFF. The DNA of the CDR3 is TGTGCCAGCAGTCATTCGTCAGAGCAGTTCTTC.

Details on this clonotype: Since no conserved phenylalanine or tryptophan closes the CDR3, a read error is the likely cause. It is unclear where the CDR3 begins or ends on the DNA, so no DNA is shown, and the CDR3 is as TCRdb lists it. This chain uses TRBV7-2 with TRBJ1-2; the D call of TRBD1 is as the table states it, not checked on the DNA. Counting both end residues, the CDR3 totals 13 amino acids. Germline CDR1 reads SGHTA; CDR2 reads FQGNSA. This CDR3 is CASSLATGAVSTL.

This clonotype was seen many times. One end of the junction does not line up with germline, which may come from a read error. The V call is TRBV7-7, the J call TRBJ2-5, with TRBD1 identical over 11 bases. Germline V gene data show CDR1 as SSHAT and CDR2 as FNYEAQ (reference sequence). The CDR3 consists of 16 residues. Written as DNA, the CDR3 is TGTGCTAGCAGCCCACACATTGGACAGGGGGCCGCGACCCAGTACTTC. This gives the protein CASSPHIGQGAATQYF. The full variable domain, completed using reference TRBV7-7 and TRBJ2-5, is GAGVSQSPRYKVTKRGQDVTLRCDPISSHATLYWYQQALGQGPEFLTYFNYEAQPDKSGLPSDRFSAERPEGSISTLTIQRTEQRDSAMYRCASSPHIGQGAATQYFGPGTRLLVL.

V is TRBV6-6 and J is TRBJ2-1; D is unclear. The V gene's germline CDR1 is MNHNY and CDR2 SVGAGI (reference sequence). The CDR3 totals 14 residues. The V and J ends lost 5 bases and 5 bases respectively, with 13 bases between them. The CDR3 loop reads CASSHVVGHNEQFF. The CDR3 DNA follows: TGTGCCAGCAGTCACGTAGTAGGGCACAATGAGCAGTTCTTC.

This clonotype was seen many times. J is TRBJ2-3 and V is TRBV15; TRBD2 might be the D (6 bases). V lost 5 bases, J lost 0 bases, and 15 bases lay in between. In germline, CDR1 is LNHNV, CDR2 YYDKDF (reference sequence). The CDR3 is made up of 16 amino acids. This chain's CDR3 is CATSRRRAGSTDTQYF. The DNA of the CDR3 is TGTGCCACCAGCCGAAGAAGGGCGGGGAGCACAGATACGCAGTATTTT.

In this sample, this clonotype turned up once. The CDR3 DNA is TGTGCCAGCAGCTCGAGGCCCGTTCGAGGTGGGACCCAGTACTTC. Protein product: CASSSRPVRGGTQYF. This chain connects TRBV5-8 to TRBJ2-5; D not resolved. The CDR3 length is 15 residues. Germline V gene lookup returns CDR1 SGHTS and CDR2 YDEGEE. Between the trimmed V and J ends, which lost 3 bases and 7 bases, there was a span of 19 bases.

This clonotype was recorded many times. The chain combines TRBV4-2 with TRBJ2-1; D is ambiguous. V was shortened by 0 bases and J by 2 bases, with 11 bases between the two germline ends. Germline CDR1 and CDR2: LGHNA and YNFKEQ. The length of the CDR3 is 16 residues. As DNA, the CDR3 is TGTGCCAGCAGCCAAGAGCTCGGTGGGACCTACAATGAGCAGTTCTTC. This gives the protein CASSQELGGTYNEQFF.

The J gene is TRBJ1-5, the V gene TRBV7-6, with a possible D match to TRBD1 (6 bases). The V end lost 5 bases, the J end lost 11 bases, and 19 bases lay between the germline ends. This CDR3 has 14 amino acids. The V gene's germline CDR1 is SGHVS and CDR2 FNYEAQ. CDR3 DNA sequence: TGTGCCAGCAGCCCCGGGACAAAGCAATCAGCCCAGCATTTT. Its protein product is CASSPGTKQSAQHF.

The chain joins TRBV29-1 to TRBJ1-4; D is perhaps TRBD1 (6 bases). Trimming stripped 8 bases from V and 5 bases from J, with 18 bases between. The CDR3 sequence is 14 residues long. Germline-derived CDR1 and CDR2 are SQVTM and ANQGSEA. The CDR3 DNA follows: TGCAGCAGTCGTAGGGGGACACACAATGAAAAACTGTTTTTT. Residues: CSSRRGTHNEKLFF. The variable domain in full, with the rest retrieved from reference TRBV29-1 and TRBJ1-4, is SAVISQKPSRDICQRGTSLTIQCQVDSQVTMMFWYRQQPGQSLTLIATANQGSEATYESGFVIDKFPISRPNLTFSTLTVSNMSPEDSSIYLCSSRRGTHNEKLFFGSGTQLSVL.

In this sample, this clonotype turned up a few times. CDR3 DNA sequence: TGCAGTGCGCGGGGACAGGCCGCCACTGAAGCTTTCTTT. It encodes CSARGQAATEAFF. V usage is TRBV20-1 and J usage is TRBJ1-1; 8 bases are a match to TRBD1. Germline CDR1 reads DFQATT; CDR2 reads SNEGSKA (reference sequence). The CDR3 loop spans 13 amino acids. Trimming took 6 bases from V and 4 from J; bases not matched to a gene: 7.

In this sample, this clonotype turned up many times. This chain uses TRBV9 with TRBJ1-6; a possible D gene is TRBD1 (6 bases). The CDR3 consists of 13 residues. Germline lookup yields CDR1 SGDLS and CDR2 YYNGEE. The ends were cut back, 2 bases at V and 7 bases at J, with 7 bases in the middle. The CDR3 loop reads CASSVDRNSPLHF. Here the CDR3 DNA reads TGTGCCAGCAGCGTGGACAGAAATTCACCCCTCCACTTT.

About this clonotype: This clone may be a read error of a much larger clone one base away. The V and J genes are TRBV5-5 and TRBJ1-2; D possibly corresponds to TRBD1 (5 bases). Germline V gene lookup returns CDR1 SGHKS and CDR2 YYEKEE (reference sequence). The germline V and J ends were trimmed by 0 bases and 4 bases, with 13 bases remaining between them. The CDR3 is made up of 15 amino acids. The CDR3 DNA reads TGTGCCAGCAGCTTGGGAGGGGCCGCCGGCTATGGCTACACCTTC. Its protein product is CASSLGGAAGYGYTF.

This clonotype was counted ten times or more. The V and J genes are TRBV9 and TRBJ2-7, with TRBD2 matching over 8 bases. The CDR3 sequence is 15 residues long. The J segment lost 6 bases and the V segment lost 4 bases, leaving 12 bases of the junction unmatched. CDR1 and CDR2 (germline): SGDLS, YYNGEE. The CDR3 sequence is CASSPVDSGVSEQYF. The CDR3 DNA reads as TGTGCCAGCAGCCCAGTCGATAGCGGGGTTTCCGAGCAGTACTTC.

The rearrangement links TRBV29-1 to TRBJ2-7, with TRBD1 matching 7 bases. CDR3 length: 13 residues. V was clipped by 6 bases and J by 1 base; unmatched bases: 6. Germline values: CDR1 SQVTM, CDR2 ANQGSEA. For the CDR3, the DNA is TGCAGCGTCTGGACAGGTATGTCCTACGAGCAGTACTTC. Translating gives CSVWTGMSYEQYF.

This sequence joins TRBV2 and TRBJ2-7; D is unresolved. The CDR3 loop spans 14 amino acids. Trimming removed 6 bases from V and 4 bases from J, with 16 bases in between. CDR1 is SNHLY and CDR2 is FYNNEI in the germline V gene. The CDR3 spells CASRTDNGLYEQYF. The CDR3 DNA reads TGTGCCAGCAGGACGGATAACGGGTTATACGAGCAGTACTTC.